This T cell receptor (beta chain) emerged from a study of blood T cell repertoires in COVID-19. Study-wide background: The origin of the acute and convalescent COVID-19 samples was the United States, Italy and Spain.

Methods used by the authors: Reference gene primers were amplified, and this amplification served to estimate nucleated cell counts. Profiling relied on immunoSEQ multiplex PCR, and the TCRdb table lists in-frame clones only, not all of them. D and trimming come from the DNA, and the V and J calls and clone size come from that table. The sample records about 100,000 clones, roughly 85% being singletons. The CDR3 runs to 17 residues. Self-reported history from a screening survey and questionnaire set each donor's cohort. Either two negative PCRs, clearance, or symptom resolution qualified Cohort 3 donors as recovered.

Sequenced: PBMCs or T cells enriched from blood (not recorded which). The receptor comes from a woman in her forties or fifties who had recovered from COVID-19. The chain carries TRBV21-1 and TRBJ1-5; TRBD1 is the table's D call, not checked against the DNA. TRBV21-1 has pseudogene status. For the CDR3, the DNA is TGTGCCAGCAGCAAACTCCTTCGGGACAGGGGGGATCAGCCCCAGCATTTT. Its protein is CASSKLLRDRGDQPQHF.